These 12 T cell receptor beta chains share one sample of origin, sequenced in a study of T-cell reconstitution after alpha-beta-depleted transplantation in children. A TCRbeta library incorporating unique molecular identifiers was prepared. Each CDR3 protein gets one entry after TCRdb re-called the PCR reads with MiXCR. The top ten clones hold around 5% of a sample with roughly 790,000 distinct CDR3 sequences, roughly 15% of them seen once. Material: PBMCs, mostly from graft donor cells, obtained 360 days after TCRalphabeta/CD19-depleted stem cell transplant. The receptors derive from a male patient between 5 and 17 years old who had a stem cell transplant for acute lymphoblastic leukemia, so the T cells may come from the graft donor.

This clonotype has a handful of counts. The rearrangement uses TRBV27 and TRBJ2-1, with TRBD2 matching over 10 bases. The CDR3 totals 16 residues. Losses at the gene ends were 4 bases for V and 7 bases for J; bases not matched to a gene: 10. CDR1 and CDR2 from the germline V gene are MNHEY and SMNVEV (reference sequence). CDR3 DNA: TGTGCCAGCAGTTGGTATCTAGCGGGAGCAAGGAATGAGCAGTTCTTC. It specifies CASSWYLAGARNEQFF.

The chain uses TRBV25-1 and TRBJ2-1; a possible D gene is TRBD2 (6 bases). The CDR3 has 13 amino acids. The V end lost 2 bases, the J end lost 16 bases, and 18 bases lay between the germline ends. Germline values: CDR1 MGHDK, CDR2 SYGVNS. CDR3 sequence reads: CASSETGGGGLFF. The CDR3 DNA follows: TGTGCCAGCAGTGAAACCGGGGGAGGTGGACTTTTCTTC.

This clonotype was observed a few times. The chain is built from TRBV5-1 and TRBJ1-1; the D is unclear. The V end lost 4 bases, the J end lost 3 bases, and 13 bases lay between the germline ends. The CDR3 covers 14 residues. Germline V gene lookup returns CDR1 SGHRS and CDR2 YFSETQ. The CDR3 sequence: CASSLRVGDTEAFF. The CDR3 DNA is TGCGCCAGCAGCCTCCGGGTTGGGGACACTGAAGCTTTCTTT.

This chain connects TRBV7-2 to TRBJ2-1; no clear D. The CDR3 consists of 14 residues. V lost 5 bases to trimming and J lost 0 bases, with 8 bases between them. In germline, CDR1 is SGHTA, CDR2 FQGNSA. The CDR3 DNA is TGTGCCAGCAGCCCCGGGCACTCCTACAATGAGCAGTTCTTC. Translated: CASSPGHSYNEQFF.

A remark on this clonotype: It is likely a read error, because the conserved phenylalanine at the end of the CDR3 is missing. This chain uses TRBV24-1 with TRBJ2-1; 9 bases map to TRBD2. Germline-derived CDR1 and CDR2 are KGHDR and SFDVKD. Trimming took 11 bases from V and 9 from J; bases not matched to a gene: 10. This CDR3 is built from 13 residues. CDR3 sequence reads: CAIAGGPASEQFL. The DNA of the CDR3 is TGTGCCATCGCGGGAGGGCCTGCTAGTGAGCAGTTCTTA.

This sequence joins TRBV10-1 and TRBJ2-3; 7 bases match TRBD2. J lost 5 bases, V lost 2 bases, and 4 bases had no gene match. Germline values: CDR1 WNHNN, CDR2 SYGVQD (reference sequence). The length of the CDR3 is 14 residues. The CDR3 nucleotides read TGCGCCAGCAGTGAGGCGGGAGACGGAGATACGCAGTATTTT. It yields the protein CASSEAGDGDTQYF.

This clonotype was picked up a small number of times. This rearrangement joins TRBV5-1 to TRBJ1-1, with D unclear. The germline V gene encodes CDR1 SGHRS and CDR2 YFSETQ. V lost 0 bases, J lost 0 bases, and 18 bases lay in between. The CDR3 extends over 18 amino acids. CDR3 amino acids: CASSLEGYGWSMNTEAFF. The CDR3 bases are TGCGCCAGCAGCTTGGAAGGTTACGGTTGGTCCATGAACACTGAAGCTTTCTTT.

This clonotype was detected many times. The J gene is TRBJ2-7, the V gene TRBV12-3 or TRBV12-4; 13 positions agree with TRBD2. J gave up 7 bases and V 4 bases, and 7 bases lay outside the gene matches. This CDR3 contains 15 residues. The CDR3 region is CASSSGTSGTKEQYF. CDR3 DNA sequence: TGTGCCAGCAGTTCCGGGACTAGCGGGACAAAGGAGCAGTACTTC.

The sample holds a few counts of this clonotype. The rearrangement uses TRBV7-8 and TRBJ1-1; D is unresolved. This CDR3 spans 14 amino acids. Trimming removed 3 bases from V and 5 bases from J, with 13 bases in between. Germline loops: CDR1 SGHVS, CDR2 FQNEAQ. CDR3 sequence reads: CASSFSGDRTEAFF. In DNA form, the CDR3 reads TGTGCCAGCAGCTTCTCCGGGGATCGGACTGAAGCTTTCTTT.

In this sample, this clonotype turned up many times. The V gene is TRBV29-1, the J gene TRBJ2-7; TRBD2 is a possible D gene (5 bases). Germline values: CDR1 SQVTM, CDR2 ANQGSEA. The CDR3 has 13 amino acids. V was trimmed by 6 bases and J by 0 bases, leaving 12 bases between them. The chain's CDR3 is CSVTLDYSYEQYF. The CDR3, as DNA: TGCAGCGTCACCTTAGACTACTCCTACGAGCAGTACTTC.

The DNA of the CDR3 is TGTGCCAGCAGTTACTCCGACTGGAGCTCCTACGAGCAGTACTTC. It yields the protein CASSYSDWSSYEQYF. This chain connects TRBV6-5 to TRBJ2-7; no reliable D call. The germline V gene has CDR1 MNHEY and CDR2 SVGAGI. This CDR3 has 15 amino acids. With 0 bases removed from V and 0 bases from J, the gap between germline ends came to 9 bases.

This clonotype was observed a few times. V is TRBV5-1 and J is TRBJ2-3, with 8 bases matching TRBD2. The CDR3 has 15 amino acids. Trimming cost V 3 bases and J 7 bases; bases outside gene matches: 10. Per the germline V gene, CDR1 is SGHRS and CDR2 is YFSETQ. CDR3 nucleotide sequence: TGCGCCAGCAGCTCTACAACCGGGACTAGTTATACGCAGTATTTT. It is translated as CASSSTTGTSYTQYF.